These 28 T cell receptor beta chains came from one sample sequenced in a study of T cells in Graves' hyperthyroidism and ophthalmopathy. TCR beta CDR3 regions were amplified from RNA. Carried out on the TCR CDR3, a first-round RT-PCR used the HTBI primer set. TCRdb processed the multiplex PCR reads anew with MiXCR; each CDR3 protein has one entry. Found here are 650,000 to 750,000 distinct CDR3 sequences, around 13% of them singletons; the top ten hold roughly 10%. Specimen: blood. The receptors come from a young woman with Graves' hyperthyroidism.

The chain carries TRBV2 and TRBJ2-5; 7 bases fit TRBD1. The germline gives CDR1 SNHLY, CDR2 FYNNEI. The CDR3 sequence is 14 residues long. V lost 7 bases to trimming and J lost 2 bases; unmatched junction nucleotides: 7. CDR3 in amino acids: CASTSQGRQETQYF. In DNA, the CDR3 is TGTGCCAGCACCTCACAGGGGAGACAAGAGACCCAGTACTTC. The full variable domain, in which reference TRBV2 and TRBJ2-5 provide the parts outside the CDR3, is EPEVTQTPSHQVTQMGQEVILRCVPISNHLYFYWYRQILGQKVEFLVSFYNNEISEKSEIFDDQFSVERPDGSNFTLKIRSTKLEDSAMYFCASTSQGRQETQYFGPGTRLLVL.

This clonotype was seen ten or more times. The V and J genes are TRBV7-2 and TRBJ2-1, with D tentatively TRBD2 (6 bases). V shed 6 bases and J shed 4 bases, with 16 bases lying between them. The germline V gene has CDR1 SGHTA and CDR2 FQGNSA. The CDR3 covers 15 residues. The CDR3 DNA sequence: TGTGCCAGCAGGTTAATGGGAGGTGTTTACAATGAGCAGTTCTTC. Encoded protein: CASRLMGGVYNEQFF.

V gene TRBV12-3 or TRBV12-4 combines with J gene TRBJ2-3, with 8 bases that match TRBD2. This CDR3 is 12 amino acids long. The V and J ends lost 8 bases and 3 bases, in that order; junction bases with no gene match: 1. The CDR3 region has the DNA TGTGCCAGCGCGGGAGGAACAGATACGCAGTATTTT. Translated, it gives CASAGGTDTQYF.

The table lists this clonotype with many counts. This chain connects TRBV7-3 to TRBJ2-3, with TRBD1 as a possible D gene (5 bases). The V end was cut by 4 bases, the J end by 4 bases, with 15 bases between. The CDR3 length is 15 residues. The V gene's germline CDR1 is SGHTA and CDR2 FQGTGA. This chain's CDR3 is CASSSSPLGADTQYF. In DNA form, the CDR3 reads TGTGCCAGCAGCTCATCACCGCTAGGGGCAGATACGCAGTATTTT.

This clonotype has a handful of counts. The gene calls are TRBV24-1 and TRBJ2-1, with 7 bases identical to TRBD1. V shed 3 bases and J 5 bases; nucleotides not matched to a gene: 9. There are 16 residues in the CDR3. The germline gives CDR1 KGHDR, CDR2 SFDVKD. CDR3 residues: CATSDRGQVWNNEQFF. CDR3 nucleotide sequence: TGTGCCACCAGTGATAGAGGACAGGTGTGGAACAATGAGCAGTTCTTC.

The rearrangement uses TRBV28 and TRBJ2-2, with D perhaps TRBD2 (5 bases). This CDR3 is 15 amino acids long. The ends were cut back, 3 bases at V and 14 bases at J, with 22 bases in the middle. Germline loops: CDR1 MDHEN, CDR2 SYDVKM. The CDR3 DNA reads TGTGCCAGCAGTTTGGGTACTGTCGTTTTGGGGAGACTGTTTTTT. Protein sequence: CASSLGTVVLGRLFF.

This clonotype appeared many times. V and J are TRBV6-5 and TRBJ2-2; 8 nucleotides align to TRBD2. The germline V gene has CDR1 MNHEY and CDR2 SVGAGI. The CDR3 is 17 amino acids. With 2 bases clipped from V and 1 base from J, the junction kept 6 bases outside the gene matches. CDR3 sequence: CASSYELADLNTGELFF. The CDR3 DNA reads TGTGCCAGCAGTTACGAACTAGCGGACCTGAACACCGGGGAGCTGTTTTTT.

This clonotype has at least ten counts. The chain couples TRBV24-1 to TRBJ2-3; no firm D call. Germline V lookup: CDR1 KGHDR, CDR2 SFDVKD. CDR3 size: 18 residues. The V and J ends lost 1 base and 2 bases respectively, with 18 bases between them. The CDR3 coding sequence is TGTGCCACCAGTGATTTCGGTCGCAGTTCTTCAATCACAGATACGCAGTATTTT. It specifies CATSDFGRSSSITDTQYF.

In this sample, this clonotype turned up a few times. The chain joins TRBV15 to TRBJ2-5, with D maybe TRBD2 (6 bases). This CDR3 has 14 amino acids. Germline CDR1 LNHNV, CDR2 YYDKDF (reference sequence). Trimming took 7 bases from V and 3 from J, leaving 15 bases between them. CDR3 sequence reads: CATNVHTGEETQYF. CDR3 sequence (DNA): TGTGCCACCAACGTCCATACGGGGGAAGAGACCCAGTACTTC.

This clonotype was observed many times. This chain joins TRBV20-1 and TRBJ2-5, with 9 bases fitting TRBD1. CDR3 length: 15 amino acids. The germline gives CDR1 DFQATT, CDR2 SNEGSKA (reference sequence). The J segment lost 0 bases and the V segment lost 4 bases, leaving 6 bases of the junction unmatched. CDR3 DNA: TGCAGTGCTACGGAGTGGGACAGGGACCAAGAGACCCAGTACTTC. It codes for CSATEWDRDQETQYF.

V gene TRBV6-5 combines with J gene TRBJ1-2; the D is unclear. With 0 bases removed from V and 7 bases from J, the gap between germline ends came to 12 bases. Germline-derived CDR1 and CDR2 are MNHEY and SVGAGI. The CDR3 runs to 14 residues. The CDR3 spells CASSYSGGQVGYTF. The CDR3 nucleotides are TGTGCCAGCAGTTACTCTGGAGGCCAGGTTGGCTACACCTTC.

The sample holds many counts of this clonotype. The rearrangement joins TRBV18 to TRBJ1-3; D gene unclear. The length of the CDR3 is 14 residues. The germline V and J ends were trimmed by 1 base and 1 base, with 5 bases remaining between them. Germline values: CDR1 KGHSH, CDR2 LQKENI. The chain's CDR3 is CASSPQLSGNTIYF. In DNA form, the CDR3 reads TGTGCCAGCTCACCACAGCTATCTGGAAACACCATATATTTT.

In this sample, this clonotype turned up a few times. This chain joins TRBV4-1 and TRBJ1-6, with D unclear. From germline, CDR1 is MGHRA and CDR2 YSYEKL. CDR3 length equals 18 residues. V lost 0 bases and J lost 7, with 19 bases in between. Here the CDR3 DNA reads TGCGCCAGCAGCCAAGAACCGATCGACCCAATAGAAAATTCACCCCTCCACTTT. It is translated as CASSQEPIDPIENSPLHF.

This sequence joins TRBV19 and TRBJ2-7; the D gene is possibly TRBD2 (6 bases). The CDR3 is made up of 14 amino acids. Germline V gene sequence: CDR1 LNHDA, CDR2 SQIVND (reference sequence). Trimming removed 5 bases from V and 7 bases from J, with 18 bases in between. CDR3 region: CASSPSFLGGEQYF. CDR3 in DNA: TGTGCCAGTAGTCCCTCCTTCCTGGGGGGTGAGCAGTACTTC.

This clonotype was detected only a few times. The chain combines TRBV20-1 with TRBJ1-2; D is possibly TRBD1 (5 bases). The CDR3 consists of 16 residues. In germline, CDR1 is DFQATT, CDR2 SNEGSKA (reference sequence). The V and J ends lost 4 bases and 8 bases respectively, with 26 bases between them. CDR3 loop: CSATTFAAGGLTGYTF. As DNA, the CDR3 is TGCAGTGCTACGACTTTTGCTGCGGGGGGTCTTACGGGCTACACCTTC.

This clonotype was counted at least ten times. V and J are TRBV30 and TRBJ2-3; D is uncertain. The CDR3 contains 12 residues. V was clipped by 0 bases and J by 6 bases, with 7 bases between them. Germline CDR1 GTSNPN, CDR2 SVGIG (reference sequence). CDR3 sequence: CAWSVRADTQYF. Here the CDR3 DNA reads TGTGCCTGGAGTGTAAGGGCGGATACGCAGTATTTT.

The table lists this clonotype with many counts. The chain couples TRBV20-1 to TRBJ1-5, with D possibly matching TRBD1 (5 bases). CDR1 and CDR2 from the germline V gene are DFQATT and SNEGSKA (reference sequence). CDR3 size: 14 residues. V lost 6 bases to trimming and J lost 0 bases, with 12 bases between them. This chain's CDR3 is CSADWGRSNQPQHF. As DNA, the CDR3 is TGCAGTGCCGACTGGGGACGTAGCAATCAGCCCCAGCATTTT.

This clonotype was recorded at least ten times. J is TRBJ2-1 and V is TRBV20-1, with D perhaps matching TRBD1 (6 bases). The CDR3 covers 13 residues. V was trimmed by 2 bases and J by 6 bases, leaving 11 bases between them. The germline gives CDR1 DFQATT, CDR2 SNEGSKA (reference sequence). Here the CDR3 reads CSARQGHSNEQFF. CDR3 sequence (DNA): TGCAGTGCTAGACAGGGGCATAGCAATGAGCAGTTCTTC.

Written as DNA, the CDR3 is TGTGCCAGCAGCCGACGACGACTAGCCACATCCCTCGAGCAGTACTTC. It encodes CASSRRRLATSLEQYF. The chain joins TRBV7-2 to TRBJ2-7; TRBD2 matches 7 bases. The CDR3 extends over 16 amino acids. V shed 5 bases, J shed 6 bases, and the junction held 16 bases outside the gene matches. Germline V gene sequence: CDR1 SGHTA, CDR2 FQGNSA. The full variable domain, its missing parts supplied by reference TRBV7-2 and TRBJ2-7, is GAGVSQSPSNKVTEKGKDVELRCDPISGHTALYWYRQSLGQGLEFLIYFQGNSAPDKSGLPSDRFSAERTGGSVSTLTIQRTQQEDSAVYLCASSRRRLATSLEQYFGPGTRLTVT.

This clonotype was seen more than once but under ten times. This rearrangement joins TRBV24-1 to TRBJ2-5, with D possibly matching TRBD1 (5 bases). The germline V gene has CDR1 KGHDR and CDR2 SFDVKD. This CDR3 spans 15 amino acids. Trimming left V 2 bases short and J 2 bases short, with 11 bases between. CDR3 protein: CATSDSYRLQETQYF. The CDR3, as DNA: TGTGCCACCAGTGATTCCTACAGGCTACAAGAGACCCAGTACTTC.

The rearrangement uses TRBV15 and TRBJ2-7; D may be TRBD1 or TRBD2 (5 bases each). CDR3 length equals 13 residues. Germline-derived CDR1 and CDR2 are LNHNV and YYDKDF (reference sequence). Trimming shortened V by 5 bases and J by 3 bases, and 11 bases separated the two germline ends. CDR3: CATSRRDGYEQYF. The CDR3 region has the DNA TGTGCCACCAGCCGCCGGGACGGCTACGAGCAGTACTTC.

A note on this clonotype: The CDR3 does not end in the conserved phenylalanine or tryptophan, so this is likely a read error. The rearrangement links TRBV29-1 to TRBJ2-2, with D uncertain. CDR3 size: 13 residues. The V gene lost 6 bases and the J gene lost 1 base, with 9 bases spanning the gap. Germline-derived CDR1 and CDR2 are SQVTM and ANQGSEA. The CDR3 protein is CSVDMGNTGELFV. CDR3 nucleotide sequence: TGCAGCGTCGACATGGGGAACACCGGGGAGCTGTTTGTT.

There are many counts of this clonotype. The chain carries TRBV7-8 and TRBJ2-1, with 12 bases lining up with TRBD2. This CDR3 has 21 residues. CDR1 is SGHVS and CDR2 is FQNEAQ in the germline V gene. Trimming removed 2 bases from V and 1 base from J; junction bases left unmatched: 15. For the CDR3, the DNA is TGTGCCAGCAGCTTACCCCCGGGACTAGCGGGTCTGTTAGGATCCTACAATGAGCAGTTCTTC. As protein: CASSLPPGLAGLLGSYNEQFF.

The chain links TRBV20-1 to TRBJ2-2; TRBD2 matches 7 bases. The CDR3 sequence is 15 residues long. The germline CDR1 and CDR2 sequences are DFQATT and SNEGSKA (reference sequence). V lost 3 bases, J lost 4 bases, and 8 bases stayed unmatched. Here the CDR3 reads CSASRARESTGELFF. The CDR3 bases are TGCAGTGCTAGCCGTGCGCGGGAGAGCACCGGGGAGCTGTTTTTT.

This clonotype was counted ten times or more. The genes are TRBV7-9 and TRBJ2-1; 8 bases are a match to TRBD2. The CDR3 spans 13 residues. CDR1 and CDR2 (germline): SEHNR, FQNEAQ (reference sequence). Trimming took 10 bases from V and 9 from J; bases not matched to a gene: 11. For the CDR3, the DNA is TGTGCCACCCGGGAGCGGGAGTGGGGTGAGCAGTTCTTC. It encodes CATREREWGEQFF.

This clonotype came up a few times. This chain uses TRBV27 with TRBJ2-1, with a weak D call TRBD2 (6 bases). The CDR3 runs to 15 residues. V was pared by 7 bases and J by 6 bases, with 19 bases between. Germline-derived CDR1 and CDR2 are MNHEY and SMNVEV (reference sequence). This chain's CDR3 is CASTPTGAGPNEQFF. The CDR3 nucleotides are TGTGCCAGCACCCCAACTGGTGCGGGGCCCAATGAGCAGTTCTTC.

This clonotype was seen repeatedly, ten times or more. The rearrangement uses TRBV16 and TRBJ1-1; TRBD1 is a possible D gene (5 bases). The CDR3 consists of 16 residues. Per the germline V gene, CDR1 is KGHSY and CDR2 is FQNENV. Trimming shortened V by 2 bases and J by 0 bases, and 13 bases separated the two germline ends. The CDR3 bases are TGTGCCAGCAGCCAAGGCCCCGGGGGGATGAACACTGAAGCTTTCTTT. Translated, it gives CASSQGPGGMNTEAFF.

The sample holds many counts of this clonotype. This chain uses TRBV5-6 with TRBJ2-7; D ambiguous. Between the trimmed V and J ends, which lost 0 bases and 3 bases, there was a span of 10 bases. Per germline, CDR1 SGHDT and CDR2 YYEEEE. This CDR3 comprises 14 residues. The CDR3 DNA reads TGTGCCAGCAGCTTGGCCCAGTGGAGCTACGAGCAGTACTTC. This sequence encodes CASSLAQWSYEQYF.